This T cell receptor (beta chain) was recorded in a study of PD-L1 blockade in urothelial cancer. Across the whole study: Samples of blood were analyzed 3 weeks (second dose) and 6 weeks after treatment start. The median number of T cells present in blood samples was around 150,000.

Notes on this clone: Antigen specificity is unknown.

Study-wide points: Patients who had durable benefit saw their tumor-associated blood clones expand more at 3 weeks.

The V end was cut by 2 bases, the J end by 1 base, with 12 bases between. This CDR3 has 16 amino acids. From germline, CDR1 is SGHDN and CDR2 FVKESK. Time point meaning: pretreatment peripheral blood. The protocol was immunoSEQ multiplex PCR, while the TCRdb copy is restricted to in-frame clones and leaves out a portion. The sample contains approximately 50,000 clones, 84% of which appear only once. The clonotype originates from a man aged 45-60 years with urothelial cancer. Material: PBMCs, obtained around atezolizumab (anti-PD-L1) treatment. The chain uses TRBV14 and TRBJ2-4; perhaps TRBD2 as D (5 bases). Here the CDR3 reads CASSQTGGWAKNIQYF. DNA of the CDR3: TGTGCCAGCAGCCAAACTGGAGGCTGGGCCAAAAACATTCAGTACTTC.